This section outlines one TCR beta chain sequence together with its context. This sample is part of a study of blood T cell repertoires in COVID-19. Sequencing used immunoSEQ multiplex PCR; TCRdb keeps in-frame clones, though not all of them. The sample has about 180,000 clones; about 83% are singletons. The specimen was peripheral blood. This TCR derives from a woman aged 70-85 years with COVID-19, enrolled during active disease.

The CDR3 DNA is TGTGCCAGCAGCTTTTCGGGACTAGCTCAAAATGAGCAGTTCTTC. Translation gives CASSFSGLAQNEQFF. J is TRBJ2-1 and V is TRBV7-9; TRBD2 matches 9 bases. The germline V gene encodes CDR1 SEHNR and CDR2 FQNEAQ (reference sequence). The CDR3 totals 15 residues. V lost 3 bases, J lost 7 bases, and 7 bases stayed unmatched.